The clone carrying this TCR beta chain showed up just once. Its matching antigen is unknown. This sample stems from a study of PD-L1 blockade in urothelial cancer. Looking at the study overall: Atezolizumab (1,200 mg intravenously every 3 weeks) began in the mid-2010s for patients. The patients had undergone anywhere from 0 to 3 prior chemotherapy regimens. A median of approximately 150,000 T cells was found in the blood samples. Study findings and constraints: Better progression-free and overall survival followed lower pretreatment blood clonality.

Measured with immunoSEQ multiplex PCR; TCRdb has only the in-frame clones, and not every one. This repertoire shows 100,000 or so clones, roughly 88% found once; its top ten account for 2% to 2.5%. Trimming cost V 6 bases and J 2 bases; bases outside gene matches: 10. The V gene's germline CDR1 is LNHDA and CDR2 SQIVND (reference sequence). The length of the CDR3 is 16 residues. The TCR sequence derives from a man aged 45-65 years with urothelial cancer. The gene calls are TRBV19 and TRBJ2-5, with TRBD2 identical over 9 bases. The sample was PBMCs, taken around atezolizumab (anti-PD-L1) treatment. CDR3: CASRGRRLAGQETQYF. The CDR3 nucleotides are TGTGCCAGTAGAGGCAGGCGTCTAGCGGGGCAAGAGACCCAGTACTTC.